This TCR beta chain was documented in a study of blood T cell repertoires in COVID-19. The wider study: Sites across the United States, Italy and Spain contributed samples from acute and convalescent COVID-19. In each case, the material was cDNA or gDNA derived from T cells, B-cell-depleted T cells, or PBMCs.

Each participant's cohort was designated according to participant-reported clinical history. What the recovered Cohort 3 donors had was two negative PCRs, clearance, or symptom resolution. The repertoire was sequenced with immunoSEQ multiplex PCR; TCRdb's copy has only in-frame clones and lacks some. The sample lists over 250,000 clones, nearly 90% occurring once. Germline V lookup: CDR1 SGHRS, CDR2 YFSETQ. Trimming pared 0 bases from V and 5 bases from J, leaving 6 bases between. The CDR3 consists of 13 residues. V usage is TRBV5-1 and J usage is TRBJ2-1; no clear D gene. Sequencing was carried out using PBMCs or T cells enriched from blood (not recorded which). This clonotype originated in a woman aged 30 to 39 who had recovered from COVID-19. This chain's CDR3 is CASSLVENNEQFF. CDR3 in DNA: TGCGCCAGCAGCTTGGTCGAGAACAATGAGCAGTTCTTC.